These T cell receptor beta chains were read from a single sample in a study of T-cell memory formation after mild COVID-19. MiXCR was run by TCRdb on the 5' RACE reads, yielding one entry per CDR3 protein. The sample lists about 260,000 distinct CDR3 sequences, about 17% seen once, with around 23% in the top ten. The specimen was PBMCs or a T cell subset sorted from them (not recorded which). All receptors derive from a young man who had mild COVID-19 (a few samples of this study predate the infection). Cell type and time point are not known. CDR3s include the opening cysteine and the closing phenylalanine or tryptophan. A D gene is named only where the DNA matches it firmly.

V gene	J gene	D gene	CDR3 protein
TRBV5-1	TRBJ2-3	-	CASSLDSGYSTDTQYF
TRBV7-9	TRBJ2-6	-	CASSSIRSRVFPGANVLTF
TRBV6-5	TRBJ1-1	-	CASKSPSVEAFF
TRBV20-1	TRBJ2-3	-	CSASVGTDTQYF
TRBV7-3	TRBJ2-1	TRBD2	CASSSQGAGAARSSYNEQFF
TRBV6-2/TRBV6-3	TRBJ2-5	TRBD2	CASSRGLAGMRTQYF
TRBV4-2	TRBJ2-1	-	CASSQDMGGPANEQFF
TRBV7-2	TRBJ2-5	TRBD1	CASSLDWGRGQETQYF
TRBV7-3	TRBJ2-1	TRBD2	CASSQTLAGGSLNEQFF
TRBV7-9	TRBJ2-7	TRBD1	CASSGDPGQGRLSYEQYF
TRBV21-1	TRBJ2-2	-	CASSIGACKVLGELFF
TRBV29-1	TRBJ1-1	-	CSVEAGKTEAFF
TRBV7-9	TRBJ1-1	-	CASSLGVSEAFF
TRBV15	TRBJ2-5	TRBD2	CATSTAPPGLAYETQYF
TRBV20-1	TRBJ2-1	TRBD2	CSSRGGYEQFF
TRBV30	TRBJ1-1	-	CAWSDKGIIEAFF
TRBV5-1	TRBJ1-2	-	CASSPDAPARGYTF
TRBV5-1	TRBJ2-7	-	CASSSPGRGYEQYF
TRBV4-2	TRBJ2-2	-	CASSPLYTGELFF
TRBV20-1	TRBJ1-1	-	CSASWAGVPEAFF
TRBV27	TRBJ2-5	-	CASSPGATRNPETQYF
TRBV5-1	TRBJ2-5	TRBD1	CASRVGQGGETQYF
TRBV7-6	TRBJ1-1	-	CASSLRAGTEAFF
TRBV7-8	TRBJ2-7	TRBD1	CASHEAGTASYEQYF
TRBV7-2	TRBJ2-5	-	CASSLARLEETQYF
TRBV6-6	TRBJ1-5	-	CASSHPQQPQHF
TRBV4-1	TRBJ2-2	TRBD1	CASRPGTGPNTGELFF